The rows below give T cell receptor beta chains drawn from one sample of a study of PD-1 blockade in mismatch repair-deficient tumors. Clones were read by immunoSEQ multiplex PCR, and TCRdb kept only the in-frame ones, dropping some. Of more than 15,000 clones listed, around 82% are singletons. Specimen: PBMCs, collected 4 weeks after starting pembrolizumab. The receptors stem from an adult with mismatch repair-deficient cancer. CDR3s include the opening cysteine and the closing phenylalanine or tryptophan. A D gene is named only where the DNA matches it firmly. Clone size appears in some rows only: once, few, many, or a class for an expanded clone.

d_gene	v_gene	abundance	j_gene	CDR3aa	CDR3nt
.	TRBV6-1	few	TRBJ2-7	CASSDDSPYEQYF	TGTGCCAGCAGTGATGACAGCCCCTACGAGCAGTACTTC
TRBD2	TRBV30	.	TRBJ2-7	CAWRYGRAHEQYF	TGTGCCTGGAGATACGGGAGGGCCCACGAGCAGTACTTC
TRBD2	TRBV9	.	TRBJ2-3	CASSPRLAGGGDTQYF	TGTGCCAGCAGCCCCCGACTAGCGGGAGGGGGAGATACGCAGTATTTT
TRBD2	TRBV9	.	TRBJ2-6	CASSPLGSGVSGANVLTF	TGTGCCAGCAGCCCCCTCGGTAGCGGGGTATCTGGGGCCAACGTCCTGACTTTC
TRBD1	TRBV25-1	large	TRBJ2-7	CASSRQGPTYEQYF	TGTGCCAGCAGCAGACAGGGTCCGACGTACGAGCAGTACTTC
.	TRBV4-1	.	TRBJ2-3	CASSQGPGGTDTQYF	TGCGCCAGCAGCCAAGGACCTGGCGGAACAGATACGCAGTATTTT
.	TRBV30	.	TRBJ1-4	CAWSRTRGNEKLFF	TGTGCCTGGAGTAGAACTCGGGGTAATGAAAAACTGTTTTTT
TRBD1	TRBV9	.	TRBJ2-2	CASSATGYGELFF	TGTGCCAGCAGCGCGACAGGGTACGGGGAGCTGTTTTTT
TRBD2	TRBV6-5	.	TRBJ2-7	CASRPTSGGLYEQYF	TGTGCCAGCAGACCAACTAGCGGGGGACTCTACGAGCAGTACTTC
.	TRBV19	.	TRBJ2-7	CASSFAGSSYEQYF	TGTGCCAGTAGTTTTGCGGGCAGCTCCTACGAGCAGTACTTC
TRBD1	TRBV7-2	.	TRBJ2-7	CASSLRQGSGEQYF	TGTGCCAGCAGCTTGAGACAGGGGTCCGGGGAGCAGTACTTC
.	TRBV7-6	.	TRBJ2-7	CASSSAEIQVF	TGTGCCAGCAGCTCGGCGGAGATACAGGTGTTC
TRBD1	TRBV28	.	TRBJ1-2	CASSQGENYGYTF	TGTGCCAGCAGTCAGGGGGAGAACTATGGCTACACCTTC
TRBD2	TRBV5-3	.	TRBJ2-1	CARSLLAGEGNEQFF	TGTGCCAGAAGCCTACTAGCGGGAGAGGGGAATGAGCAGTTCTTC
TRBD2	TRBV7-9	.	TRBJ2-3	CASSLTSGRATDTQYF	TGTGCCAGCAGCTTGACTAGCGGGAGGGCCACAGATACGCAGTATTTT
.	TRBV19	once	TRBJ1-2	CASSIFEDKSNGYTF	TGTGCCAGTAGTATATTCGAGGACAAGTCAAATGGCTACACCTTC
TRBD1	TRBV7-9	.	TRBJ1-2	CASSPAGQGEANYGYTF	TGTGCCAGCAGCCCCGCGGGACAGGGGGAGGCAAACTATGGCTACACCTTC
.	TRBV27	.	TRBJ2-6	CASRENGSGANVLTF	TGTGCCAGCAGGGAGAACGGCTCTGGGGCCAACGTCCTGACTTTC
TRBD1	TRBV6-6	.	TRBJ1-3	CASRSGTGAGNTIYF	TGTGCCAGCAGATCCGGGACAGGGGCTGGAAACACCATATATTTT
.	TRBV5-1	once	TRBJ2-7	CASSPWTESYEQYF	TGCGCCAGCAGCCCCTGGACTGAATCCTACGAGCAGTACTTC
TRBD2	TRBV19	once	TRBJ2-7	CASSPGLAGEYEQYF	TGTGCCAGTAGTCCGGGACTAGCGGGAGAATACGAGCAGTACTTC
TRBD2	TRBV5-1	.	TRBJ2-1	CASSLEMAGGRARNEQFF	TGCGCCAGCAGCTTGGAAATGGCCGGCGGGAGGGCACGCAATGAGCAGTTCTTC
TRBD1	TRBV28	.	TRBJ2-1	CATQGQSSYNEQFF	TGTGCCACTCAGGGACAGAGCTCCTACAATGAGCAGTTCTTC
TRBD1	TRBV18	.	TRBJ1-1	CASSHGQGMNTEAFF	TGTGCCAGCTCACACGGACAGGGAATGAACACTGAAGCTTTCTTT
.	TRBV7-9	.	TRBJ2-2	CASSSVLTGELFF	TGTGCCAGCAGCTCGGTTCTGACCGGGGAGCTGTTTTTT
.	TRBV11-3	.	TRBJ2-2	CASSPAVGRKLFF	TGTGCCAGCAGCCCTGCCGTAGGCAGGAAGCTGTTTTTT
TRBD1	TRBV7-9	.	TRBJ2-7	CASSFPLGQGPLSYEQYF	TGTGCCAGCAGCTTTCCACTGGGACAGGGGCCCCTCTCCTACGAGCAGTACTTC
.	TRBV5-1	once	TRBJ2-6	CASSVGASGANVLTF	TGCGCCAGCAGCGTAGGGGCAAGCGGGGCCAACGTCCTGACTTTC